The present entry profiles one T cell receptor (beta chain) with its context. The CDR3 loop spans 14 amino acids. V gave up 0 bases and J gave up 5 bases, with 10 bases separating them. Germline V gene data show CDR1 as KGHSH and CDR2 as LQKENI. These data are taken from a study of OX40 agonist ivuxolimab in advanced cancers. Sequencing was performed with immunoSEQ multiplex PCR; in TCRdb, only in-frame clones are kept and a portion is missing. Of tens of thousands of clones in the sample, approximately 84% were seen once. Sequencing used CD4+ or CD8+ T cells sorted from blood, obtained in a trial of the OX40 agonist ivuxolimab. The sequence derives from an adult with an advanced solid tumor such as melanoma, head and neck, liver or kidney cancer. The chain recombines TRBV18 with TRBJ2-5; perhaps TRBD2 as D (6 bases). CDR3 loop: CASSPPSGGETQYF. The CDR3 bases are TGTGCCAGCTCACCACCTTCTGGAGGGGAGACCCAGTACTTC.